Below are 2 T cell receptor beta chains sequenced from a single sample in a study of pediatric ulcerative colitis. Rectal tissue came from one to two pinch biopsies taken at colonoscopy. Method: immunoSEQ multiplex PCR; TCRdb's copy keeps in-frame clones and lacks some. Of approximately 37,000 clones listed, roughly 70% are singletons. Sequences were obtained from gut tissue. The source is a boy under 18 with severe ulcerative colitis.

The rearrangement uses TRBV6-6 and TRBJ1-1; D ambiguous. The germline CDR1 and CDR2 sequences are MNHNY and SVGAGI (reference sequence). This CDR3 region has 13 residues. V lost 4 bases and J 3 bases, leaving 9 bases between the germline ends. The CDR3 DNA reads as TGTGCCAGCAGTTGGAGGTCGGACACTGAAGCTTTCTTT. Its translation is CASSWRSDTEAFF.

The V and J genes are TRBV6-5 and TRBJ2-5, with a tentative D call TRBD2 (6 bases). The V gene's germline CDR1 is MNHEY and CDR2 SVGAGI. The CDR3 is 15 amino acids. Trimming stripped 4 bases from V and 1 base from J, with 13 bases between. The CDR3 DNA follows: TGTGCCAGCAGTTTACTAGTGGGGGGCCAAGAGACCCAGTACTTC. It codes for CASSLLVGGQETQYF.